Reported below is one TCR beta chain. Using immunoSEQ multiplex PCR, the repertoire was profiled, and TCRdb retains in-frame clones only, with some absent. The sample has a few hundred thousand clones, roughly 80% seen once; the top ten hold about 11%. The V gene's germline CDR1 is SGHTA and CDR2 FQGNSA. The CDR3 loop spans 15 amino acids. With 3 bases clipped from V and 1 base from J, the junction kept 3 bases outside the gene matches. Enrollment of patients from Seattle took place during active infection, with longitudinal follow-up. This sample was included in a study of blood T cell repertoires in COVID-19. The wider study: The analysed material was cDNA or gDNA that came from T cells, B-cell-depleted T cells, or PBMCs.

The V and J genes are TRBV7-2 and TRBJ1-5; 7 bases line up with TRBD1. The sequence was collected from a woman aged 80 or over with COVID-19, enrolled during active disease. Sample: peripheral blood. The CDR3 DNA reads as TGTGCCAGCAGCTTGGACAGGTCGAGCAATCAGCCCCAGCATTTT. This encodes CASSLDRSSNQPQHF.